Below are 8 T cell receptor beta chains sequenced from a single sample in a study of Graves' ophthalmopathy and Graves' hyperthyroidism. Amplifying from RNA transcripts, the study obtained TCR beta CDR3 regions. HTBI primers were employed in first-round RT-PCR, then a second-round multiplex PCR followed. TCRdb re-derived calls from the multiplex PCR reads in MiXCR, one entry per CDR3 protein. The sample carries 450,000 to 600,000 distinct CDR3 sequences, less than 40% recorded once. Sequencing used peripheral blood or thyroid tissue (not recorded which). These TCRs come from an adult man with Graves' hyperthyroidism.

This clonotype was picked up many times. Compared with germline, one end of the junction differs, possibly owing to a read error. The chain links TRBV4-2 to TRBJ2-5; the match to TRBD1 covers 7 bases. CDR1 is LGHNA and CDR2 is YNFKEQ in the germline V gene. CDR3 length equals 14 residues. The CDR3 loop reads CASSKGGPQETQYF. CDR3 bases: TGCGCCAGCAGTAAAGGGGGCCCCCAAGAGACCCAGTACTTC.

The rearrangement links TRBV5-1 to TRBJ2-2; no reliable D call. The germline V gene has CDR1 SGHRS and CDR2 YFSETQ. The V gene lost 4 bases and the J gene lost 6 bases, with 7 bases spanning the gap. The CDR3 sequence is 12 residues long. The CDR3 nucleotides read TGCGCCAGCAGCCCCCCCCCCGGGGAGCTGTTTTTT. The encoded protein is CASSPPPGELFF.

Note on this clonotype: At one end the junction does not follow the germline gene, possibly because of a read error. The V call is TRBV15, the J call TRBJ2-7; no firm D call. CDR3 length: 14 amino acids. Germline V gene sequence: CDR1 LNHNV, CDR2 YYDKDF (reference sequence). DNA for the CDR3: TGCGCCACCAGCAGAGACATGAGCTCCTACGAGCAGTACTTC. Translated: CATSRDMSSYEQYF.

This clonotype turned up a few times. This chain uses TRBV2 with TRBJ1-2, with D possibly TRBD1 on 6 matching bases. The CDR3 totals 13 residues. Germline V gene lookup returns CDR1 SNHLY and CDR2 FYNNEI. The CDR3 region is CAPSGQTNYGYTF. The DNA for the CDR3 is TGTGCTCCATCTGGACAGACTAACTATGGCTACACCTTC.

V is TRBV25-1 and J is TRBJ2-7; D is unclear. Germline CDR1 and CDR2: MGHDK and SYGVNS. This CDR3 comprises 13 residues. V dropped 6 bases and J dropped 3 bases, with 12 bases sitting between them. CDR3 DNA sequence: TGTGCCAGCAGACAAGATGGGAACTACGAGCAGTACTTC. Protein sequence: CASRQDGNYEQYF.

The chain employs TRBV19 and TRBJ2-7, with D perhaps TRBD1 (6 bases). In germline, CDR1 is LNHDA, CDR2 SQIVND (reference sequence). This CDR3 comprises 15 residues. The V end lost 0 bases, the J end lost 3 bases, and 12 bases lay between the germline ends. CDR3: CASSIDSAGDYEQYF. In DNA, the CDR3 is TGTGCCAGTAGTATAGATTCGGCAGGGGACTACGAGCAGTACTTC.

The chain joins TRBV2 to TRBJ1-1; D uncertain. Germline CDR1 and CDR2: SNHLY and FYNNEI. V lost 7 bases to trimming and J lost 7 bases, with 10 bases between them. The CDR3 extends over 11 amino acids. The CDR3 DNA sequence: TGTGCCAGCAAGCGGGAGGGTGAAGCTTTCTTT. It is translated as CASKREGEAFF.

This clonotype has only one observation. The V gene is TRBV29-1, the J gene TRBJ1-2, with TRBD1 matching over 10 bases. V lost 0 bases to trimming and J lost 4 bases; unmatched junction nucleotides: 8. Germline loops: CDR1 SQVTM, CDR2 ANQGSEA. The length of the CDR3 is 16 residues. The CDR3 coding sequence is TGCAGCGTTGAAGATGTGACAGGGGGCGGTGGCTATGGCTACACCTTC. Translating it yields CSVEDVTGGGGYGYTF.